One and the same sample provided the 20 T cell receptor beta chains below, sequenced in a study of T-cell reconstitution after alpha-beta-depleted transplantation in children. Unique molecular identifiers tagged the TCRbeta library. Each CDR3 protein is one row after TCRdb ran MiXCR on the PCR reads. The sample has some 830,000 distinct CDR3 sequences; under 20% are singletons. This specimen consisted of PBMCs, mostly from graft donor cells, obtained 360 days after TCRalphabeta/CD19-depleted stem cell transplant. Receptors were obtained from a male patient between 5 and 17 years old who had a stem cell transplant for acute lymphoblastic leukemia, so the T cells may come from the graft donor.

The chain is built from TRBV5-1 and TRBJ2-1, with 8 bases fitting TRBD2. The CDR3 contains 15 residues. The V segment lost 4 bases and the J segment 6 bases; nucleotides outside the gene matches: 9. Germline CDR1 is SGHRS and CDR2 is YFSETQ. The CDR3 region is CASSPGGSWANEQFF. The CDR3 coding sequence is TGCGCCAGCAGCCCGGGGGGGAGCTGGGCCAATGAGCAGTTCTTC.

The chain employs TRBV5-5 and TRBJ2-3; D is unclear. This CDR3 is 17 amino acids long. The V gene lost 0 bases and the J gene lost 2 bases, with 16 bases spanning the gap. Germline V gives CDR1 SGHKS, CDR2 YYEKEE (reference sequence). CDR3 sequence (DNA): TGTGCCAGCAGCTTGGAGCACTCACTTTCCCTCACAGATACGCAGTATTTT. This translates into CASSLEHSLSLTDTQYF.

Comment on this clonotype: Sequence at one end of the junction differs from germline and may be a read error. This sequence joins TRBV11-2 and TRBJ2-1; the match to TRBD2 covers 7 bases. Germline V gene lookup returns CDR1 SGHAT and CDR2 FQNNGV. CDR3 length: 15 amino acids. CDR3 in DNA: TGTGCCAACAGCTCCGGGGTAGCGGGCTGGAGTGAGCAGTTCTTC. Translated, it gives CANSSGVAGWSEQFF. Combining the CDR3 with reference TRBV11-2 and TRBJ2-1 gives the whole variable domain EAGVAQSPRYKIIEKRQSVAFWCNPISGHATLYWYQQILGQGPKLLIQFQNNGVVDDSQLPKDRFSAERLKGVDSTLKIQPAKLEDSAVYLCANSSGVAGWSEQFFGPGTRLTVL.

The chain has TRBV11-1 and TRBJ2-1, with D possibly matching TRBD2 (5 bases). CDR1 and CDR2 (germline): SGHAT, FQDESV (reference sequence). Between the trimmed V and J ends, which lost 5 bases and 10 bases, there was a span of 12 bases. The CDR3 consists of 12 residues. Here the CDR3 reads CASSQWEKEQFF. Written as DNA, the CDR3 is TGTGCCAGCAGCCAGTGGGAGAAAGAGCAGTTCTTC.

The table lists this clonotype with many counts. The genes are TRBV20-1 and TRBJ2-1, with D tentatively TRBD2 (5 bases). This CDR3 contains 15 residues. Germline V lookup: CDR1 DFQATT, CDR2 SNEGSKA (reference sequence). V was pared by 0 bases and J by 8 bases, with 17 bases between. CDR3 in DNA: TGCAGTGCTAGAGATCAAGACTTCCCGGGGTATGAGCAGTTCTTC. Translated, it gives CSARDQDFPGYEQFF.

J is TRBJ2-2 and V is TRBV4-1; no definite D call. V lost 1 base and J 2 bases, leaving 14 bases between the germline ends. CDR3 length: 17 residues. CDR1 and CDR2 (germline): MGHRA, YSYEKL. Written as DNA, the CDR3 is TGCGCCAGCAGCCAAGCGAGGTGGCGAAATAACACCGGGGAGCTGTTTTTT. Protein sequence: CASSQARWRNNTGELFF.

This clonotype has a handful of counts. V usage is TRBV29-1 and J usage is TRBJ2-7; 8 bases agree with TRBD1. This CDR3 has 13 amino acids. Trimming removed 1 base from V and 5 bases from J; junction bases left unmatched: 4. The germline gives CDR1 SQVTM, CDR2 ANQGSEA. CDR3 residues: CSVEGTGYHEQYF. CDR3 nucleotides: TGCAGCGTTGAAGGGACAGGGTACCACGAGCAGTACTTC.

This clonotype appeared many times. This chain uses TRBV6-6 with TRBJ2-5, with D uncertain. Trimming pared 5 bases from V and 9 bases from J, leaving 13 bases between. The CDR3 extends over 12 amino acids. Germline V gene lookup returns CDR1 MNHNY and CDR2 SVGAGI (reference sequence). The CDR3 coding sequence is TGTGCCAGCAGTCCGGGTCTCCTGGCCCAGTACTTC. Translated, it gives CASSPGLLAQYF.

The V gene is TRBV5-1, the J gene TRBJ1-4; the match to TRBD1 covers 8 bases. The CDR3 length is 18 residues. Trimming removed 2 bases from V and 5 bases from J; junction bases left unmatched: 14. Germline V gives CDR1 SGHRS, CDR2 YFSETQ. The CDR3 sequence: CASSFSRTGKRGNEKLFF. CDR3 DNA: TGCGCCAGCAGCTTTTCACGGACAGGGAAGAGGGGGAATGAAAAACTGTTTTTT.

The table lists this clonotype with many counts. This chain joins TRBV12-3 or TRBV12-4 and TRBJ1-1; 7 bases agree with TRBD1. The CDR3 is made up of 11 amino acids. The V and J ends lost 3 bases and 11 bases, in that order; junction bases with no gene match: 3. CDR3: CASSLTGSAFF. The DNA of the CDR3 is TGTGCCAGCAGTTTGACAGGGAGTGCTTTCTTT.

This chain joins TRBV12-3 or TRBV12-4 and TRBJ2-3, with D uncertain. Trimming cost V 2 bases and J 13 bases, with 13 bases left between them. The CDR3 loop spans 12 amino acids. Here the CDR3 DNA reads TGTGCCAGCAGTTTATGGCCTTTAAACAAGTATTTT. It encodes CASSLWPLNKYF.

Only a few counts were recorded for this clonotype. The chain couples TRBV5-4 to TRBJ2-7; TRBD1 agrees at 9 bases. This CDR3 comprises 12 residues. After removal of 4 bases from V and 6 bases from J, the junction contained 2 bases not matched to a gene. The germline V gene has CDR1 SGHNT and CDR2 YYREEE (reference sequence). For the CDR3, the DNA is TGTGCCAGCAGCGGGACAGGGAGCGAGCAGTACTTC. As protein: CASSGTGSEQYF. Full variable domain (remainder filled in from reference TRBV5-4 and TRBJ2-7): ETGVTQSPTHLIKTRGQQVTLRCSSQSGHNTVSWYQQALGQGPQFIFQYYREEENGRGNFPPRFSGLQFPNYSSELNVNALELDDSALYLCASSGTGSEQYFGPGTRLTVT.

This chain joins TRBV20-1 and TRBJ2-1, with 10 bases that match TRBD2. With V trimmed by 3 bases and J by 5 bases, 7 bases remained unmatched. Germline V gene lookup returns CDR1 DFQATT and CDR2 SNEGSKA (reference sequence). This CDR3 has 15 amino acids. CDR3 nucleotides: TGCAGTGCTAGGGGGAGCGGGAGGGTCGACAATGAGCAGTTCTTC. It is translated as CSARGSGRVDNEQFF.

A few counts support this clonotype. This chain joins TRBV6-4 and TRBJ2-3, with 11 bases that match TRBD2. CDR3 size: 15 residues. The ends lost 6 bases at V and 6 bases at J; junction bases unmatched: 8. Germline V lookup: CDR1 MRHNA, CDR2 SNTAGT. In DNA, the CDR3 is TGTGCCAGCAGCTTCACTAGCGGGAGTGCTGATACGCAGTATTTT. The encoded protein is CASSFTSGSADTQYF.

The CDR3 is CASSAGLRLDIQYF. The CDR3 coding sequence is TGTGCCAGCAGCGCCGGACTCCGCCTTGACATTCAGTACTTC. This rearrangement joins TRBV7-9 to TRBJ2-4; perhaps TRBD2 as D (5 bases). The CDR3 has 14 amino acids. Germline V lookup: CDR1 SEHNR, CDR2 FQNEAQ (reference sequence). Trimming removed 5 bases at V and 8 bases at J, with 16 bases between.

The rearrangement joins TRBV9 to TRBJ2-2, with 14 bases identical to TRBD2. V lost 3 bases to trimming and J lost 4 bases; unmatched junction nucleotides: 23. This CDR3 is built from 23 residues. Per the germline V gene, CDR1 is SGDLS and CDR2 is YYNGEE. The CDR3 region has the DNA TGTGCCAGCAGCGCGCAGGGGGCTTTCGCCGGGACTAGCGGGAGCAAGGGCACCGGGGAGCTGTTTTTT. Its translation is CASSAQGAFAGTSGSKGTGELFF. Full variable domain (rest looked up from reference TRBV9 and TRBJ2-2): DSGVTQTPKHLITATGQRVTLRCSPRSGDLSVYWYQQSLDQGLQFLIQYYNGEERAKGNILERFSAQQFPDLHSELNLSSLELGDSALYFCASSAQGAFAGTSGSKGTGELFFGEGSRLTVL.

This chain joins TRBV24-1 and TRBJ2-2; tentatively, D is TRBD1 or TRBD2 (7 bases each). This CDR3 contains 15 residues. CDR1 and CDR2 (germline): KGHDR, SFDVKD. V lost 3 bases, J lost 6 bases, and 13 bases lay in between. In DNA, the CDR3 is TGTGCCACCAGTGATCCAGGGGGGGTAGCCGGGGAGCTGTTTTTT. Translation: CATSDPGGVAGELFF.

This clonotype was seen at least ten times. The chain joins TRBV5-1 to TRBJ2-3; 11 bases match TRBD2. The CDR3 spans 14 residues. Germline loops: CDR1 SGHRS, CDR2 YFSETQ. V trimming: 7 bases; J trimming: 5 bases; junction bases outside the gene matches: 6. CDR3 nucleotide sequence: TGCGCCAGCTTGCTAGCGGGAGGAAGAGATACGCAGTATTTT. Protein sequence: CASLLAGGRDTQYF.

The chain employs TRBV7-9 and TRBJ1-2; no firm D call. This CDR3 is 11 amino acids long. Trimming took off 7 bases at V and 8 bases at J, with 11 bases between the two ends. Germline CDR1 and CDR2: SEHNR and FQNEAQ (reference sequence). The CDR3 nucleotides are TGTGCCAGCATTCTTCTATACGGCTACACCTTC. Amino acid sequence: CASILLYGYTF.

This chain joins TRBV12-3 or TRBV12-4 and TRBJ2-5, with 14 bases that match TRBD2. The CDR3 has 16 amino acids. Germline trimming cut 6 bases from V and 5 bases from J; bases unmatched to any gene: 8. CDR3 residues: CASRRLAGGNGETQYF. The DNA for the CDR3 is TGTGCCAGCAGAAGACTAGCGGGAGGGAATGGTGAGACCCAGTACTTC.